The clone carrying this TCR beta chain was seen ten or more times. Its antigen is still unknown. This specimen comes from a study of early T cells in non-severe SARS-CoV-2 infection. Across the study: Unpaired chains resulted from sequencing bulk RNA of unsorted whole blood.

Trimming cost V 6 bases and J 3 bases, with 15 bases left between them. Per the germline V gene, CDR1 is SQVTM and CDR2 is ANQGSEA. The CDR3 totals 14 residues. The TCR library protocol attached unique molecular identifiers to the individual cDNA molecules. TCRdb re-called the 5' RACE reads with MiXCR, one entry per CDR3 protein. The profile shows roughly 60,000 distinct CDR3 sequences, 5.5% to 6.5% of them singletons. General study results and limits: Reliance on VDJdb matching favored anti-spike CD8 responses; private and CD4 specificities were missed.

The gene calls are TRBV29-1 and TRBJ2-4, with D perhaps TRBD1 or TRBD2 (5 bases each). The sequence was collected from an adult who was a healthcare worker with PCR-confirmed SARS-CoV-2 infection or an uninfected control (not recorded which). Sequenced sample: whole blood. CDR3: CSVTGHGGKNIQYF. DNA of the CDR3: TGCAGCGTCACAGGCCATGGGGGCAAAAACATTCAGTACTTC.